The entry that follows covers one TCR beta chain sequence. Antigen unknown. TCRdb reprocessed the 5' RACE reads, with one entry per CDR3 protein and no DNA. The sample features 440,000 or so distinct CDR3 sequences, with 2% to 3% in its top ten. This CDR3 contains 14 residues. The germline V gene encodes CDR1 KGHDR and CDR2 SFDVKD. These data are taken from a study of monozygotic twins with inflammatory bowel disease. Study observations and caveats: Distinct T cell subtypes could not be told apart. Among IBD patients, TCRbeta diversity (inverse Simpson) was lower than in healthy co-twins. Especially with disease activity, IBD patients shared fewer clonotypes with others than healthy twins did.

This TCR derives from a human donor with ulcerative colitis or Crohn's disease, or a healthy co-twin of an affected twin (not recorded which). The material sequenced was blood. The chain couples TRBV24-1 to TRBJ2-5. This chain's CDR3 is CATSEIGDQETQYF.